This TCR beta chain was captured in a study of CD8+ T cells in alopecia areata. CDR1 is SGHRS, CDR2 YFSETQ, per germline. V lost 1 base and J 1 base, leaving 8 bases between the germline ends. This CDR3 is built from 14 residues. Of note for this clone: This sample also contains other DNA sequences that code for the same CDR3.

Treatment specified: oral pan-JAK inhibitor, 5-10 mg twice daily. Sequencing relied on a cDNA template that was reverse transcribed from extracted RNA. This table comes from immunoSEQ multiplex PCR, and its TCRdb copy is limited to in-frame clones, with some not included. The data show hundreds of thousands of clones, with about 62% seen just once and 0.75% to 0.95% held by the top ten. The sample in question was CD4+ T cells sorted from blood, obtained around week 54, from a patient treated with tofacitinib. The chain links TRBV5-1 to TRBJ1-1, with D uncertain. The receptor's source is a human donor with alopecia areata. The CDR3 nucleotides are TGCGCCAGCAGCTTGCGATCGGAGAACACTGAAGCTTTCTTT. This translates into CASSLRSENTEAFF. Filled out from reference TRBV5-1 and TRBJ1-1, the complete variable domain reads KAGVTQTPRYLIKTRGQQVTLSCSPISGHRSVSWYQQTPGQGLQFLFEYFSETQRNKGNFPGRFSGRQFSNSRSEMNVSTLELGDSALYLCASSLRSENTEAFFGQGTRLTVV.